This TCR beta chain was identified in a study of T cells in Graves' hyperthyroidism and ophthalmopathy. Study-wide results and limits: Most thyroid clonotypes with frequency above 0.001 were detected in blood.

In regard to this clonotype: Its antigen is undetermined.

Germline V lookup: CDR1 LGHNA, CDR2 YNFKEQ. The V gene lost 4 bases and the J gene lost 5 bases, with 18 bases spanning the gap. The length of the CDR3 is 15 residues. RNA transcripts gave rise to amplified TCR beta CDR3 regions. Using the HTBI primer set, a first-round RT-PCR was run on the TCR CDR3. In TCRdb, the multiplex PCR reads were re-called with MiXCR into one record per CDR3 protein. Of roughly 400,000 distinct CDR3 sequences listed, about 15% are singletons. Hyperthyroidism in the patients, aged 18 to 65, was newly diagnosed and under 2 months in duration. Uncontrolled infection, other autoimmune disease, pregnancy or lactation disqualified patients from enrolment.

Sample: blood. The TCR originated in a woman aged 18-35 years with Graves' hyperthyroidism that later progressed to Graves' ophthalmopathy. This rearrangement joins TRBV4-2 to TRBJ2-7, with D maybe TRBD1 (6 bases). The CDR3 is CASSPDWGRKNEQYF. The CDR3 nucleotides read TGTGCCAGCAGCCCGGACTGGGGGCGCAAAAACGAGCAGTACTTC.